The clone carrying this TCR beta chain was detected only once. Its antigen is unidentified. The CDR3 consists of 14 residues. The ends lost 6 bases at V and 4 bases at J; junction bases unmatched: 8. Germline CDR1 reads MNHEY; CDR2 reads SMNVEV (reference sequence). Unique molecular identifiers were built into the TCR beta cDNA libraries. TCRdb itself ran the PCR reads through MiXCR, one entry per CDR3 protein. The sample holds 740,000 or so distinct CDR3 sequences, roughly 50% seen once. This record comes from a study of post-analysis software for immune sequencing data. Findings and limits, study-wide: In patients, a few TRBV segments were more frequent than in controls, with TRBV5-6, TRBV5-1 and TRBV20-1 among them.

Sequenced: blood. The chain links TRBV27 to TRBJ2-7; 8 nucleotides match TRBD2. This clonotype was sampled from a girl aged 10 to 17 with multiple sclerosis. The CDR3 here is CASRRQRERYEQYF. DNA of the CDR3: TGTGCCAGCAGGAGGCAGCGGGAGCGATACGAGCAGTACTTC.